This TCR beta chain comes out of a study of cytomegalovirus exposure and HLA in healthy donors. Study-wide points: That first-cohort TCR clusters tended to co-occur in the 120 or so validation repertoires was found in a later analysis.

Clones were sequenced by immunoSEQ multiplex PCR, and TCRdb holds only the in-frame ones, with some missing. The data show fewer than 200,000 clones, with 85% seen just once and about 15% held by the top ten. The donors were members of the roughly 120-subject validation cohort (separate from the approximately 670-subject first cohort). As for this clone: Its specificity is unknown.

Sequenced: PBMCs. The TCR was taken from a man aged 18 to 35 in good health and CMV-seropositive.

The CDR3 sequence: CASSPGTGQSGELFF. The CDR3 DNA sequence: TGTGCCAGCAGCCCCGGGACAGGGCAGAGCGGGGAGCTGTTTTTT. This chain links TRBV9 with TRBJ2-2, with 9 positions matching TRBD1. V gave up 4 bases and J gave up 7 bases; unmatched junction bases: 8. The CDR3 extends over 15 amino acids. Germline CDR1 SGDLS, CDR2 YYNGEE.